This T cell receptor (beta chain) was captured in a study of T cell changes during pregnancy in multiple sclerosis. The method was immunoSEQ multiplex PCR; TCRdb's version includes in-frame clones alone and lacks a portion of them. The sample holds under 70,000 clones, 91% seen once. The CDR3 spans 20 residues. J gave up 0 bases and V 0 bases, and 17 bases lay outside the gene matches. Germline values: CDR1 PRHDT, CDR2 FYEKMQ (reference sequence). The V call is TRBV13, the J call TRBJ2-7; 7 bases map to TRBD2. The clonotype originates from a female donor in good health, enrolled as a control in a pregnancy study. This material consisted of peripheral blood, taken in the third trimester of pregnancy. The CDR3 protein is CASSLGRVFERESSSYEQYF. The CDR3 bases are TGTGCCAGCAGCTTAGGCCGGGTATTTGAGCGGGAATCGAGCTCCTACGAGCAGTACTTC. Full variable domain (rest looked up from reference TRBV13 and TRBJ2-7): AAGVIQSPRHLIKEKRETATLKCYPIPRHDTVYWYQQGPGQDPQFLISFYEKMQSDKGSIPDRFSAQQFSDYHSELNMSSLELGDSALYFCASSLGRVFERESSSYEQYFGPGTRLTVT.